This TCR beta chain was sequenced during a study of blood T cell repertoires in COVID-19. This clone was detected once. The authors' processing: Reference gene primer amplification gave estimated nucleated cell counts. Assay used: immunoSEQ multiplex PCR; TCRdb lists only in-frame clones, some missing. V and J calls and clone size come straight from that table; D and trimming were deduced from the DNA. Of 310,000 or so clones in the sample, approximately 86% were seen once. The V and J ends lost 6 bases and 3 bases, in that order; junction bases with no gene match: 4. The V gene's germline CDR1 is SGHDT and CDR2 YYEEEE. The CDR3 is 14 amino acids.

The chain carries TRBV5-6 and TRBJ1-3, with 9 positions matching TRBD1. Sequencing was performed on peripheral blood. The TCR sequence derives from a man in his 70s with acute or convalescent COVID-19. The CDR3 reads CASMLDRGGNTIYF. The DNA for the CDR3 is TGTGCCAGCATGCTGGACAGGGGTGGAAACACCATATATTTT.